The clone carrying this TCR beta chain was found a few times. The CDR3 length is 13 residues. V lost 1 base to trimming and J lost 10 bases, with 11 bases between them. The germline CDR1 and CDR2 sequences are LNHNV and YYDKDF (reference sequence). Only in-frame clones appear in the TCRdb table, and some are missing; sequencing was by immunoSEQ multiplex PCR. The table lists about 86,000 clones, around 90% of them singletons. These data come from a study of OX40 agonist ivuxolimab in advanced cancers. Study context: Ivuxolimab doses were 0.01, 0.1, 0.3, 1.5, 3 or 10 mg/kg every 2 weeks.

This chain joins TRBV15 and TRBJ2-1; D call uncertain. Sequencing was performed on CD4+ or CD8+ T cells sorted from blood, taken in a trial of the OX40 agonist ivuxolimab. The TCR originated in an adult with an advanced solid tumor such as melanoma, head and neck, liver or kidney cancer. The CDR3: CATSRGVLAEQFF. For the CDR3, the DNA is TGTGCCACCAGCAGAGGGGTCCTTGCCGAGCAGTTCTTC.